This T cell receptor beta chain originates from a study of shared clonotypes between healthy human individuals. Profiling relied on immunoSEQ multiplex PCR, and the TCRdb table lists in-frame clones only, not all of them. The table includes some 500,000 clones, roughly 95% detected once. The length of the CDR3 is 12 residues. The ends were cut back, 8 bases at V and 4 bases at J, with 6 bases in the middle. The V gene's germline CDR1 is SEHNR and CDR2 FQNEAQ (reference sequence). This chain links TRBV7-9 with TRBJ1-6; D gene ambiguous. Sequencing was performed on naive CD4+ T cells sorted from blood. The subset was: CD45RA+ positively selected. This TCR was recovered from a woman aged 25 to 39 in good health. The CDR3 loop is CASRLYNSPLHF. DNA for the CDR3: TGTGCCAGCCGCCTGTATAATTCACCCCTCCACTTT.